The 16 T cell receptor beta chains below were found in one sample sequenced in a study of T-cell memory formation after mild COVID-19. A single record per CDR3 protein comes from TCRdb applying MiXCR to the 5' RACE reads. Of more than 100,000 distinct CDR3 sequences in the sample, about 6.5% were seen once. Sequenced sample: PBMCs or a T cell subset sorted from them (not recorded which). All receptors come from an adult woman who had mild COVID-19 (a few samples of this study predate the infection). Cell type and time point are not known.

This clonotype was observed a handful of times. This chain joins TRBV6-6 and TRBJ2-2; TRBD2 is a possible D gene (5 bases). This CDR3 contains 15 residues. Trimming shortened V by 5 bases and J by 5 bases, and 15 bases separated the two germline ends. Per the germline V gene, CDR1 is MNHNY and CDR2 is SVGAGI (reference sequence). In DNA, the CDR3 is TGTGCCAGCAGTAGAGGGCGGGCAGGTACCGGGGAGCTGTTTTTT. Protein product: CASSRGRAGTGELFF.

This clonotype was seen more than once but under ten times. The chain couples TRBV29-1 to TRBJ2-2; D is undetermined. The CDR3 is 13 amino acids. From germline, CDR1 is SQVTM and CDR2 ANQGSEA. V lost 7 bases and J 6 bases, leaving 15 bases between the germline ends. CDR3 loop: CSASPHRAGELFF. The DNA for the CDR3 is TGCAGCGCCTCCCCCCATCGGGCCGGGGAGCTGTTTTTT.

This clonotype was seen ten or more times. The chain has TRBV27 and TRBJ1-4, with 8 bases fitting TRBD1. J was trimmed by 4 bases and V by 4 bases; bases with no gene match: 20. CDR1 and CDR2 (germline): MNHEY, SMNVEV (reference sequence). This CDR3 is 20 amino acids long. CDR3 nucleotides: TGTGCCAGCAGTTCTCACATCAATGACAGGGGCGGCGAGGGTAATGAAAAACTGTTTTTT. Residues: CASSSHINDRGGEGNEKLFF. Looking up the rest from reference TRBV27 and TRBJ1-4 gives the full variable domain: EAQVTQNPRYLITVTGKKLTVTCSQNMNHEYMSWYRQDPGLGLRQIYYSMNVEVTDKGDVPEGYKVSRKEKRNFPLILESPSPNQTSLYFCASSSHINDRGGEGNEKLFFGSGTQLSVL.

Many counts were recorded for this clonotype. V gene TRBV7-9 combines with J gene TRBJ2-5; either TRBD1 or TRBD2 may fit D (5 bases each). The V and J ends lost 3 bases and 4 bases respectively, with 9 bases between them. This CDR3 has 13 amino acids. Germline-derived CDR1 and CDR2 are SEHNR and FQNEAQ (reference sequence). The CDR3 sequence: CASSFYGTETQYF. DNA of the CDR3: TGTGCCAGCAGCTTTTATGGGACAGAGACCCAGTACTTC. Combining the CDR3 with reference TRBV7-9 and TRBJ2-5 gives the whole variable domain DTGVSQNPRHKITKRGQNVTFRCDPISEHNRLYWYRQTLGQGPEFLTYFQNEAQLEKSRLLSDRFSAERPKGSFSTLEIQRTEQGDSAMYLCASSFYGTETQYFGPGTRLLVL.

CDR3 coding DNA: TGTGCCAGCAGCTCGCTAGCGGGAGGGATCTCCTACGAGCAGTACTTC. Translating it yields CASSSLAGGISYEQYF. This chain joins TRBV7-2 and TRBJ2-7; 12 bases are shared with TRBD2. This CDR3 is 16 amino acids long. Per the germline V gene, CDR1 is SGHTA and CDR2 is FQGNSA. V shed 4 bases and J 0 bases; nucleotides not matched to a gene: 4.

This clonotype has ten or more counts. This rearrangement joins TRBV5-1 to TRBJ2-2; the match to TRBD1 covers 7 bases. The CDR3 is made up of 15 amino acids. V was pared by 4 bases and J by 5 bases, with 8 bases of the junction left unmatched. The germline V gene has CDR1 SGHRS and CDR2 YFSETQ. In DNA, the CDR3 is TGCGCCAGCAGCGACCGACAGGGTGCAACCGGGGAGCTGTTTTTT. Protein: CASSDRQGATGELFF. Full variable domain (missing parts from reference TRBV5-1 and TRBJ2-2): KAGVTQTPRYLIKTRGQQVTLSCSPISGHRSVSWYQQTPGQGLQFLFEYFSETQRNKGNFPGRFSGRQFSNSRSEMNVSTLELGDSALYLCASSDRQGATGELFFGEGSRLTVL.

The J gene is TRBJ2-5, the V gene TRBV29-1; D is possibly TRBD1 (6 bases). CDR3 length: 14 residues. CDR1 and CDR2 (germline): SQVTM, ANQGSEA. V was clipped by 6 bases and J by 7 bases, with 21 bases between them. The CDR3 bases are TGCAGCGTAGCGACACAGGGATTTGGGGGGACCCAGTACTTC. Protein product: CSVATQGFGGTQYF.

The chain recombines TRBV6-1 with TRBJ2-2, with TRBD1 matching over 7 bases. Germline CDR1 is MNHNS and CDR2 is SASEGT. This CDR3 region has 15 residues. V was clipped by 6 bases and J by 1 base; unmatched bases: 5. As DNA, the CDR3 is TGTGCCAGCAGAGCCTGGACAGGGAACACCGGGGAGCTGTTTTTT. It specifies CASRAWTGNTGELFF.

This clonotype came up a few times. This sequence joins TRBV9 and TRBJ2-2; unclear D gene. V lost 4 bases and J lost 1, with 5 bases in between. Germline V gene lookup returns CDR1 SGDLS and CDR2 YYNGEE. The CDR3 totals 13 residues. The CDR3: CASSLVNTGELFF. DNA of the CDR3: TGTGCCAGCAGCTTGGTGAACACCGGGGAGCTGTTTTTT.

This clonotype was seen a few times. The genes are TRBV7-2 and TRBJ2-3; 12 bases line up with TRBD2. The J segment lost 0 bases and the V segment lost 5 bases, leaving 6 bases of the junction unmatched. The CDR3 is 17 amino acids. Looked up from germline, CDR1 is SGHTA and CDR2 is FQGNSA. The CDR3 region is CASSRLGTSGSTDTQYF. The DNA for the CDR3 is TGTGCCAGCAGCCGCCTTGGGACTAGCGGGAGCACAGATACGCAGTATTTT.

This clonotype was detected ten times or more. CDR3 in amino acids: CASRKAGGPPDEQYF. CDR3 sequence (DNA): TGTGCCAGCAGGAAAGCGGGAGGGCCCCCGGACGAGCAGTACTTC. V and J are TRBV7-9 and TRBJ2-7; 10 bases align to TRBD2. CDR1 and CDR2 from the germline V gene are SEHNR and FQNEAQ (reference sequence). The CDR3 has 15 amino acids. Germline trimming cut 6 bases from V and 5 bases from J; bases unmatched to any gene: 10. Full variable domain (rest looked up from reference TRBV7-9 and TRBJ2-7): DTGVSQNPRHKITKRGQNVTFRCDPISEHNRLYWYRQTLGQGPEFLTYFQNEAQLEKSRLLSDRFSAERPKGSFSTLEIQRTEQGDSAMYLCASRKAGGPPDEQYFGPGTRLTVT.

In its sample, this clonotype was seen many times. CDR3 sequence (DNA): TGCAGTGCTAGAACGGGGAACTATGGCTACACCTTC. Translating it yields CSARTGNYGYTF. The chain has TRBV20-1 and TRBJ1-2, with D hard to call. The ends were cut back, 2 bases at V and 2 bases at J, with 6 bases in the middle. Germline-derived CDR1 and CDR2 are DFQATT and SNEGSKA (reference sequence). The CDR3 spans 12 residues.

This chain links TRBV4-2 with TRBJ1-5; TRBD1 might be the D (6 bases). The CDR3 is made up of 15 amino acids. With 4 bases removed from V and 0 bases from J, the gap between germline ends came to 10 bases. CDR1 LGHNA and CDR2 YNFKEQ come from the germline V gene. CDR3: CASSPRDNSNQPQHF. The CDR3 coding sequence is TGTGCCAGCAGCCCCCGGGACAATAGCAATCAGCCCCAGCATTTT.

In this sample, this clonotype turned up a few times. This rearrangement joins TRBV24-1 to TRBJ1-2; no definite D call. The length of the CDR3 is 11 residues. V was clipped by 4 bases and J by 5 bases, with 4 bases between them. Germline V gene lookup returns CDR1 KGHDR and CDR2 SFDVKD. CDR3 loop: CATSDSYGYTF. For the CDR3, the DNA is TGTGCCACCAGTGACAGTTATGGCTACACCTTC.

V is TRBV7-2 and J is TRBJ2-1; the D gene could be TRBD1 or TRBD2 (5 bases each). Looked up from germline, CDR1 is SGHTA and CDR2 is FQGNSA. V dropped 5 bases and J dropped 2 bases, with 19 bases sitting between them. The CDR3 length is 17 residues. The CDR3 DNA is TGTGCCAGCAGCCCTAGATTCGGGACGGAGGCCTACAATGAGCAGTTCTTC. It is translated as CASSPRFGTEAYNEQFF.

The V call is TRBV12-3 or TRBV12-4, the J call TRBJ1-1; 7 nucleotides align to TRBD1. Trimming removed 5 bases from V and 4 bases from J; junction bases left unmatched: 4. The CDR3 sequence is 13 residues long. The CDR3 is CASSIPGGTEAFF. The CDR3 DNA reads TGTGCCAGCAGTATCCCAGGGGGCACTGAAGCTTTCTTT.